This T cell receptor beta chain was sequenced during a study of blood T cell repertoires in COVID-19. Background on the study: Whether acute or convalescent, the COVID-19 samples came from the United States, Italy and Spain. T cells, B-cell-depleted T cells, or PBMCs provided the cDNA or gDNA that served as material.

In the original analysis: Amplified reference gene primers provided the basis for estimating nucleated cell counts. Libraries were prepared by immunoSEQ multiplex PCR; TCRdb keeps only in-frame clonotypes and omits some of them. V, J and clone size were drawn from that table, and D and trimming were deduced from the DNA. The sample consists of about 24,000 clones, roughly 94% of them appearing once. Trimming took 3 bases from V and 4 from J; bases not matched to a gene: 2. There are 15 residues in the CDR3. CDR1 is LNHNV, CDR2 YYDKDF, per germline (reference sequence). The sequencing input was peripheral blood. This rearrangement joins TRBV15 to TRBJ2-2; 10 bases line up with TRBD1. This sequence originates from a man between 65 and 79 years old with active COVID-19. CDR3 DNA: TGTGCCACCAGCAGCTGGACAGGGGGCACCGGGGAGCTGTTTTTT. It yields the protein CATSSWTGGTGELFF.